This TCR beta chain was profiled in a study of blood T cell repertoires in COVID-19 (dated by TCRdb to 2020 to 2022). About the full investigation: Collaborator samples came from the United States, Italy and Spain and covered acute and convalescent phases of COVID-19. Where available, HLA class I and class II types were obtained from metadata supplied by the sample provider rather than from assay-based typing. The repertoires were made available in a free public database intended to serve as a resource for research on the immune response to SARS-CoV-2. The prospective study material was composed of cDNA or gDNA derived from T cells, B-cell-depleted T cells, or PBMCs. A de-identified subject ID, COVID-19 status, age in years and sex were almost always included in the sample metadata. The samples were drawn from two sources: the first 160 participants of the ongoing ImmuneRACE study, and 1,000 to 1,500 subjects contributed by 6 global collaborators. The dataset comprised deeply sampled blood TCRbeta repertoires from subjects exposed to, actively infected with, or recovered from COVID-19.

The CDR3 covers 18 residues, taking in both the cysteine and the phenylalanine. Only the CDR3 DNA stays, 54 bases, in frame from base 1. Germline trimming amounts to 6 bases on V and 3 bases on J, with 12 as the count of junction bases outside the gene matches. CDR1 and CDR2 are drawn from the germline V gene: ENHRY, SYGVKD. TCRbeta CDR3 regions were amplified from genomic DNA by means of the immunoSEQ Assay, a bias-controlled multiplex PCR. In the source study's methods: The number of nucleated cells in each sample was estimated by amplification of reference gene primers within the assay. To quantify the absolute abundance of each unique TCRbeta CDR3 rearrangement, sequence reads were collapsed and filtered. Productive Simpson clonality was computed per sample as the square root of Simpson's diversity index over productive rearrangements. The immuneACCESS repertoire file appears here via TCRdb, limited to in-frame rearrangements. These files lack a portion of the clones; in checked studies, under half of the deficit traces to unresolved V genes, and the cause of the others is not known. V and J calls and clone size follow that table, whereas D and trimming were derived from the DNA. For this sample there are about 120,000 clones; approximately 90% appear just once. Approximately 19% of the sample is held by the ten biggest clonotypes.

Comments on this clone: Its recognized antigen is unknown. No much larger clonotype is one base removed from it; base qualities were not supplied.

Here is what the overall study found, with its caveats: The amount of clinical and demographic metadata varied by source and participant and was provided uncurated.

The collaborating institutions used their own protocols to collect whole blood in K2EDTA tubes. Collaborator samples were shipped for TCRbeta analysis as frozen whole blood, isolated PBMCs, or DNA extracted from either sample type. The sequence joins TRBV10-3 to TRBJ1-4; 11 central nucleotides agree with TRBD1. The receptor comes from a human donor with acute or convalescent COVID-19. The donor label of this sample is uncertain. Specimen: peripheral blood. CDR3 loop: CAIRPGQGEVEANEKLFF. The nucleotides read TGTGCCATCAGGCCGGGACAGGGGGAAGTTGAGGCTAATGAAAAACTGTTTTTT.